The sequence of this T cell receptor beta chain was determined in a study of blood T cells in healthy people across ages. Alongside a J-beta primer mix, a sample-barcoded 5' primer served in a second PCR lasting 7 to 11 cycles. Every cDNA molecule bore a tag from a template-switch adaptor containing 12 random nucleotides. TCRdb used MiXCR to reprocess the 5' RACE reads, holding one entry per CDR3 protein. The repertoire holds under 800,000 distinct CDR3 sequences, with roughly 21% as singletons. This clonotype occurred a few times. The CDR3 covers 15 residues. Germline CDR1 and CDR2: SGHRS and YFSETQ. Every participating donor contributed roughly 11 milliliters of peripheral blood through a draw. Extraction yielded at least 5 micrograms of total RNA per sample.

Sequenced input: blood. The sequence came from a man aged 65-85 years in good health. The chain joins TRBV5-1 to TRBJ2-5; TRBD2 matches at 10 bases. The J call may not be correct, given that the DNA end is closer to TRBJ2-1. DNA of the CDR3: TGCGCCAGCAGCTTGGATCTAGCGGGAGACCGGGAGCAGTTCTTC. The encoded protein is CASSLDLAGDREQFF.